The 22 T cell receptor beta chains below were found in one sample sequenced in a study of T cells in Graves' hyperthyroidism and ophthalmopathy. Authors of the study amplified TCR beta CDR3 regions from RNA transcripts. The study used the HTBI primer set for a first-round RT-PCR of the TCR CDR3. A single record per CDR3 protein comes from TCRdb applying MiXCR to the multiplex PCR reads. The table lists approximately 560,000 distinct CDR3 sequences, more than 15% of them singletons. Sequencing used blood. These TCRs come from a young woman with Graves' hyperthyroidism.

The chain links TRBV3-1 to TRBJ1-6; the D gene is possibly TRBD1 (5 bases). Germline V CDR1 and CDR2: LGHDT, YNNKEL (reference sequence). With 4 bases removed from V and 8 bases from J, the gap between germline ends came to 15 bases. The CDR3 extends over 15 amino acids. CDR3 coding DNA: TGTGCCAGCAGCCTATCGACAGTTATAGATTCACCCCTCCACTTT. It specifies CASSLSTVIDSPLHF.

This clonotype appeared many times. The chain combines TRBV7-3 with TRBJ2-3; the D gene could be TRBD1 or TRBD2 (5 bases each). Germline-derived CDR1 and CDR2 are SGHTA and FQGTGA. CDR3 length equals 13 residues. Between the trimmed V and J ends, which lost 5 bases and 1 base, there was a span of 7 bases. CDR3 amino acids: CASSPGRTDTQYF. The CDR3 region has the DNA TGTGCCAGCAGCCCGGGACGCACAGATACGCAGTATTTT.

This clonotype was counted ten times or more. The J gene is TRBJ2-3, the V gene TRBV28; tentatively, D is TRBD2 (6 bases). The CDR3 covers 14 residues. Germline V gene data show CDR1 as MDHEN and CDR2 as SYDVKM. V lost 2 bases, J lost 6 bases, and 12 bases lay in between. CDR3 bases: TGTGCCAGCAGTTTACCCCGGGACTCGGATACGCAGTATTTT. Encoded protein: CASSLPRDSDTQYF.

This clonotype occurred a few times. This rearrangement joins TRBV6-1 to TRBJ2-1; D is perhaps TRBD2 (5 bases). Deletions cut 6 bases from V and 0 bases from J, with 12 bases between. CDR1 and CDR2 (germline): MNHNS, SASEGT. The CDR3 contains 15 residues. The CDR3 DNA reads as TGTGCCAGCAGCCTAAGCGGAATCTCCTACAATGAGCAGTTCTTC. It yields the protein CASSLSGISYNEQFF.

Only a few counts were recorded for this clonotype. The chain combines TRBV7-2 with TRBJ1-5; D is ambiguous. Trimming shortened V by 6 bases and J by 4 bases, and 10 bases separated the two germline ends. The CDR3 totals 13 residues. Germline V gene sequence: CDR1 SGHTA, CDR2 FQGNSA. The CDR3 sequence: CASSPQDNQPQHF. The CDR3 bases are TGTGCCAGCAGTCCGCAGGATAATCAGCCCCAGCATTTT. The full variable domain, with the rest looked up from reference TRBV7-2 and TRBJ1-5, is GAGVSQSPSNKVTEKGKDVELRCDPISGHTALYWYRQSLGQGLEFLIYFQGNSAPDKSGLPSDRFSAERTGGSVSTLTIQRTQQEDSAVYLCASSPQDNQPQHFGDGTRLSIL.

The chain employs TRBV4-1 and TRBJ2-7; 9 nucleotides match TRBD2. V trimming: 4 bases; J trimming: 3 bases; junction bases outside the gene matches: 10. Germline-derived CDR1 and CDR2 are MGHRA and YSYEKL. This CDR3 comprises 16 residues. The CDR3 nucleotides are TGCGCCAGCAGCCTGAGAGTCAGCGGGGGGATCTACGAGCAGTACTTC. Its protein product is CASSLRVSGGIYEQYF.

This clonotype was seen more than once but under ten times. This chain connects TRBV6-6 to TRBJ2-7; D might be TRBD1 (5 bases). The CDR3 has 15 residues. In germline, CDR1 is MNHNY, CDR2 SVGAGI (reference sequence). V dropped 2 bases and J dropped 4 bases, with 15 bases sitting between them. The CDR3 region is CASSYRGARGYEQYF. The DNA of the CDR3 is TGTGCCAGCAGTTACCGTGGCGCTAGGGGTTACGAGCAGTACTTC.

This clonotype was detected only a few times. V and J are TRBV7-3 and TRBJ2-1; 14 bases match TRBD2. The CDR3 consists of 16 residues. Germline V lookup: CDR1 SGHTA, CDR2 FQGTGA. With V trimmed by 5 bases and J by 10 bases, 10 bases remained unmatched. The DNA for the CDR3 is TGTGCCAGCAGCACATCCGGGACTAGCGGGAGAGGCGAGCAGTTCTTC. Its translation: CASSTSGTSGRGEQFF.

This clonotype was picked up many times. This sequence joins TRBV12-3 or TRBV12-4 and TRBJ2-1, with 16 bases aligning to TRBD2. The V segment lost 5 bases and the J segment 15 bases; nucleotides outside the gene matches: 10. CDR3 length: 15 residues. CDR3: CASSLQGTSGRGWFF. DNA for the CDR3: TGTGCCAGCAGTCTCCAAGGGACTAGCGGGAGGGGGTGGTTCTTC.

A few counts support this clonotype. The genes are TRBV4-3 and TRBJ1-4, with no clear D. V shed 0 bases and J shed 5 bases, with 4 bases lying between them. This CDR3 region has 13 residues. Germline CDR1 reads LGHNA; CDR2 reads YSLEER. The CDR3 nucleotides read TGCGCCAGCAGCCAAGAATGGAATGAAAAACTGTTTTTT. It codes for CASSQEWNEKLFF.

Ten or more counts support this clonotype. This chain links TRBV11-2 with TRBJ1-5; D remains unclear. CDR1 is SGHAT and CDR2 is FQNNGV in the germline V gene. Trimming shortened V by 5 bases and J by 6 bases, and 11 bases separated the two germline ends. The CDR3 spans 13 residues. The CDR3: CASSQSSTQPQHF. The DNA for the CDR3 is TGTGCCAGCAGCCAAAGTTCAACTCAGCCCCAGCATTTT.

This clonotype was recorded many times. This sequence joins TRBV12-3 or TRBV12-4 and TRBJ2-1, with a tentative D call TRBD2 (7 bases). Trimming pared 2 bases from V and 6 bases from J, leaving 23 bases between. The CDR3 is made up of 18 amino acids. The CDR3 nucleotides are TGTGCCAGCAGTTTATTTCGACGGGGGGCCTCAGGAACCAATGAGCAGTTCTTC. It codes for CASSLFRRGASGTNEQFF.

This clonotype was observed many times. The chain uses TRBV27 and TRBJ1-1; D is unclear. There are 16 residues in the CDR3. Per germline, CDR1 MNHEY and CDR2 SMNVEV (reference sequence). V was clipped by 4 bases and J by 0 bases, with 15 bases between them. The CDR3 bases are TGTGCCAGCAGTTCCGGTAAGAGGACCATGAACACTGAAGCTTTCTTT. It encodes CASSSGKRTMNTEAFF.

This clonotype occurred once. At one of its ends the junction is not consistent with the germline gene, which may arise from a read error. This chain links TRBV6-1 with TRBJ1-1; D remains ambiguous. In germline, CDR1 is MNHNS, CDR2 SASEGT. The CDR3 is 13 amino acids. This chain's CDR3 is CACSRTMNTEAFF. The CDR3, as DNA: TGTGCCTGCAGCAGGACCATGAACACTGAAGCTTTCTTT.

The chain uses TRBV19 and TRBJ1-5; D may be TRBD1 (5 bases). Germline CDR1 reads LNHDA; CDR2 reads SQIVND (reference sequence). The CDR3 is made up of 15 amino acids. The V end lost 3 bases, the J end lost 0 bases, and 9 bases lay between the germline ends. The DNA for the CDR3 is TGTGCCAGTAGTATGAACAGGTATAGCAATCAGCCCCAGCATTTT. Residues: CASSMNRYSNQPQHF.

The rearrangement uses TRBV11-2 and TRBJ1-4; 8 bases are shared with TRBD1. Losses at the gene ends were 5 bases for V and 7 bases for J; bases not matched to a gene: 9. The CDR3 contains 15 residues. The V gene's germline CDR1 is SGHAT and CDR2 FQNNGV. The CDR3 nucleotides are TGTGCCAGCAGCAGTCGACAGGGGCCGAGTGAAAAACTGTTTTTT. It translates to CASSSRQGPSEKLFF. Full variable domain (missing parts from reference TRBV11-2 and TRBJ1-4): EAGVAQSPRYKIIEKRQSVAFWCNPISGHATLYWYQQILGQGPKLLIQFQNNGVVDDSQLPKDRFSAERLKGVDSTLKIQPAKLEDSAVYLCASSSRQGPSEKLFFGSGTQLSVL.

This clonotype has more than one count but fewer than ten. The genes are TRBV6-2 or TRBV6-3 and TRBJ2-7; no clear D. V was pared by 4 bases and J by 3 bases, with 22 bases between. The CDR3 consists of 17 residues. The germline CDR1 and CDR2 sequences are MNHEY and SVGEGT. CDR3 protein: CASSFSLPAPINYEQYF. CDR3 DNA: TGTGCCAGCAGTTTTTCTCTGCCAGCGCCCATTAACTACGAGCAGTACTTC.

This clonotype was recorded many times. The J gene is TRBJ1-2, the V gene TRBV5-1; D not certain. The germline CDR1 and CDR2 sequences are SGHRS and YFSETQ. CDR3 length: 14 residues. Trimming removed 4 bases at V and 8 bases at J, with 18 bases between. CDR3 sequence: CASSPDREFRGYTF. In nucleotides, the CDR3 is TGCGCCAGCAGCCCGGACCGGGAATTTAGGGGCTACACCTTC.

This clonotype was recorded many times. This chain joins TRBV3-1 and TRBJ2-1; 11 positions match TRBD2. After removal of 8 bases from V and 3 bases from J, the junction contained 6 bases not matched to a gene. Germline lookup yields CDR1 LGHDT and CDR2 YNNKEL (reference sequence). The CDR3 runs 15 residues. The CDR3 here is CASQLAGDDYNEQFF. As DNA, the CDR3 is TGTGCCAGCCAACTAGCGGGGGATGACTACAATGAGCAGTTCTTC.

There are many counts of this clonotype. The chain employs TRBV10-3 and TRBJ2-7; TRBD2 matches 8 bases. The V and J ends lost 6 bases and 5 bases, in that order; junction bases with no gene match: 9. The CDR3 is made up of 14 amino acids. Germline lookup yields CDR1 ENHRY and CDR2 SYGVKD. CDR3 DNA sequence: TGTGCCATCAGCGCCGAGCGGGAGCCCCACGAGCAGTACTTC. Encoded protein: CAISAEREPHEQYF.

This clonotype came up a few times. The chain uses TRBV27 and TRBJ2-1; D is ambiguous. Per the germline V gene, CDR1 is MNHEY and CDR2 is SMNVEV (reference sequence). Trimming removed 0 bases at V and 1 base at J, with 7 bases between. The CDR3 totals 15 residues. The DNA for the CDR3 is TGTGCCAGCAGTTTATCCGACACTTCCTACAATGAGCAGTTCTTC. This encodes CASSLSDTSYNEQFF.

This clonotype was seen more than once but under ten times. CDR3 sequence: CASSVGGAATGTGELFF. CDR3 nucleotide sequence: TGTGCCAGCAGCGTAGGGGGTGCGGCCACGGGAACCGGGGAGCTGTTTTTT. The chain has TRBV9 and TRBJ2-2, with D maybe TRBD2 (5 bases). The CDR3 is 17 residues long. The V gene's germline CDR1 is SGDLS and CDR2 YYNGEE. V shed 0 bases and J shed 5 bases, with 17 bases lying between them.